The 20 T cell receptor beta chains below come from one sample, sequenced in a study of cytomegalovirus exposure and HLA in healthy donors. PCR was performed using 60 Vbeta and 13 Jbeta primers. The repertoire was sequenced with immunoSEQ multiplex PCR; TCRdb's copy has only in-frame clones and lacks some. The sample records about 140,000 clones, roughly 75% being singletons. Sequences were obtained from PBMCs. Every receptor here comes from a man aged 35-49 years in good health and CMV-seropositive.

V is TRBV28 and J is TRBJ1-1, with 10 nucleotides matching TRBD1. V lost 5 bases and J lost 1; bases outside the gene matches: 7. CDR1 is MDHEN and CDR2 is SYDVKM in the germline V gene. CDR3 length: 16 residues. Here the CDR3 DNA reads TGTGCCAGCAGTGATCCCGGGACAGGGGAGAACACTGAAGCTTTCTTT. As protein: CASSDPGTGENTEAFF.

The count of this clone is one. The V call is TRBV29-1, the J call TRBJ2-5; 14 bases are shared with TRBD2. With 4 bases clipped from V and 4 bases from J, the junction kept 5 bases outside the gene matches. Germline CDR1 reads SQVTM; CDR2 reads ANQGSEA. The CDR3 contains 15 residues. The CDR3, as DNA: TGCAGCGTTGTGCCCGGACTAGCGGGAGGAGAGACCCAGTACTTC. This translates into CSVVPGLAGGETQYF.

The chain carries TRBV5-1 and TRBJ1-3; D may be TRBD1 (6 bases). The V end lost 0 bases, the J end lost 1 base, and 11 bases lay between the germline ends. The CDR3 extends over 16 amino acids. Germline CDR1 SGHRS, CDR2 YFSETQ. The CDR3 DNA follows: TGCGCCAGCAGCTTGGGACAGGTCGCTTCTGGAAACACCATATATTTT. Translated, it gives CASSLGQVASGNTIYF.

CDR3 sequence (DNA): TGTGCCAGCAGCGCCGCGGGACAGGGGCGTAGCCCTGGCTACACCTTC. Its protein is CASSAAGQGRSPGYTF. The rearrangement joins TRBV9 to TRBJ1-2; TRBD1 matches at 10 bases. In germline, CDR1 is SGDLS, CDR2 YYNGEE. The CDR3 has 16 amino acids. J gave up 7 bases and V 3 bases, and 12 bases lay outside the gene matches.

The rearrangement links TRBV27 to TRBJ1-1, with D unresolved. V was cut by 4 bases and J by 4 bases, with 10 bases left in between. Per the germline V gene, CDR1 is MNHEY and CDR2 is SMNVEV (reference sequence). The CDR3 totals 13 residues. In nucleotides, the CDR3 is TGTGCCAGCAGTTCCGGACTGAGCACTGAAGCTTTCTTT. It codes for CASSSGLSTEAFF.

This clone appeared a few times. The J gene is TRBJ1-2, the V gene TRBV29-1; 10 nucleotides agree with TRBD1. CDR3 size: 14 residues. V lost 6 bases, J lost 1 base, and 5 bases stayed unmatched. The germline CDR1 and CDR2 sequences are SQVTM and ANQGSEA. The CDR3 DNA reads as TGCAGCGTAAACGACAGGGGGCGTAACTATGGCTACACCTTC. It encodes CSVNDRGRNYGYTF.

This chain joins TRBV2 and TRBJ2-7, with unresolved D. Germline V gene data show CDR1 as SNHLY and CDR2 as FYNNEI. The CDR3 sequence is 13 residues long. Trimming stripped 3 bases from V and 4 bases from J, with 10 bases between. DNA of the CDR3: TGTGCCAGCAGTGATATCAGAGGATACGAGCAGTACTTC. This codes for CASSDIRGYEQYF.

The gene calls are TRBV19 and TRBJ2-7; D unresolved. Germline V gene data show CDR1 as LNHDA and CDR2 as SQIVND (reference sequence). This CDR3 is built from 14 residues. Trimming took off 3 bases at V and 1 base at J, with 10 bases between the two ends. The CDR3: CASSISGRSYEQYF. DNA of the CDR3: TGTGCCAGTAGTATTTCAGGCAGATCCTACGAGCAGTACTTC.

The rearrangement joins TRBV4-1 to TRBJ1-3, with unresolved D. Germline V gives CDR1 MGHRA, CDR2 YSYEKL. Trimming removed 4 bases from V and 4 bases from J, with 20 bases in between. CDR3 size: 17 residues. The DNA of the CDR3 is TGCGCCAGCAGCCCCTTGGGTCAACGGGGAACAGGAAACACCATATATTTT. Its protein is CASSPLGQRGTGNTIYF.

This clone was seen just once. The chain uses TRBV19 and TRBJ2-7, with a possible D match to TRBD2 (5 bases). Deletions cut 7 bases from V and 1 base from J, with 14 bases between. The CDR3 extends over 14 amino acids. Germline CDR1 is LNHDA and CDR2 is SQIVND (reference sequence). In DNA, the CDR3 is TGTGCCAGTAATGGAGGAATGGCGTCCTACGAGCAGTACTTC. Its translation is CASNGGMASYEQYF.

CDR3 bases: TGTGCCAGCAGCATGACTAGCTTCCAAGAGACCCAGTACTTC. Protein: CASSMTSFQETQYF. The chain couples TRBV7-9 to TRBJ2-5; TRBD2 matches at 7 bases. This CDR3 region has 14 residues. CDR1 and CDR2 (germline): SEHNR, FQNEAQ (reference sequence). The junction had 4 bases not matched to a gene; V was cut back by 5 bases and J by 1 base.

The rearrangement joins TRBV6-1 to TRBJ1-4; 9 bases match TRBD1. Germline loops: CDR1 MNHNS, CDR2 SASEGT. V was pared by 6 bases and J by 7 bases, with 9 bases of the junction left unmatched. This CDR3 spans 15 amino acids. Written as DNA, the CDR3 is TGTGCCAGCAGCCCTGGGACAGGGTTGGGTGAAAAACTGTTTTTT. Translated: CASSPGTGLGEKLFF.

The chain carries TRBV12-5 and TRBJ1-1; TRBD1 matches 9 bases. The CDR3 is 20 residues long. The V segment lost 0 bases and the J segment 1 base; nucleotides outside the gene matches: 15. Germline CDR1 LGHNT, CDR2 FRNRAP. CDR3 protein: CASGLVQSLGTGFWNTEAFF. The CDR3 DNA sequence: TGTGCTAGTGGTTTGGTACAATCGCTCGGGACAGGGTTTTGGAACACTGAAGCTTTCTTT.

V gene TRBV29-1 combines with J gene TRBJ2-5; 13 nucleotides agree with TRBD2. CDR1 and CDR2 from the germline V gene are SQVTM and ANQGSEA. With V trimmed by 2 bases and J by 5 bases, 5 bases remained unmatched. This CDR3 is 15 amino acids long. The CDR3: CSVERTSGRSETQYF. The CDR3 coding sequence is TGCAGCGTTGAAAGGACTAGCGGGAGAAGTGAGACCCAGTACTTC. Full variable domain (missing parts from reference TRBV29-1 and TRBJ2-5): SAVISQKPSRDICQRGTSLTIQCQVDSQVTMMFWYRQQPGQSLTLIATANQGSEATYESGFVIDKFPISRPNLTFSTLTVSNMSPEDSSIYLCSVERTSGRSETQYFGPGTRLLVL.

The chain has TRBV7-2 and TRBJ2-5; maybe TRBD2 (5 bases). V lost 5 bases and J 5 bases, leaving 18 bases between the germline ends. The CDR3 spans 15 residues. Germline CDR1 reads SGHTA; CDR2 reads FQGNSA. CDR3 protein: CASSARITTGETQYF. The CDR3 region has the DNA TGTGCCAGCAGCGCAAGGATAACTACGGGGGAGACCCAGTACTTC. Variable domain in full (rest from reference TRBV7-2 and TRBJ2-5): GAGVSQSPSNKVTEKGKDVELRCDPISGHTALYWYRQSLGQGLEFLIYFQGNSAPDKSGLPSDRFSAERTGGSVSTLTIQRTQQEDSAVYLCASSARITTGETQYFGPGTRLLVL.

V and J are TRBV9 and TRBJ1-4; 8 bases line up with TRBD1. This CDR3 is 15 amino acids long. The germline gives CDR1 SGDLS, CDR2 YYNGEE. V gave up 4 bases and J gave up 7 bases; unmatched junction bases: 9. The CDR3 reads CASSPTQGASEKLFF. The CDR3, as DNA: TGTGCCAGCAGCCCTACTCAGGGGGCAAGTGAAAAACTGTTTTTT.

This chain links TRBV5-1 with TRBJ2-3, with 9 bases identical to TRBD2. The germline V gene has CDR1 SGHRS and CDR2 YFSETQ. The length of the CDR3 is 15 residues. V lost 2 bases and J lost 4; bases outside the gene matches: 5. CDR3 sequence reads: CASSLGGRAADTQYF. The CDR3 DNA reads as TGCGCCAGCAGCTTAGGCGGGAGGGCGGCAGATACGCAGTATTTT.

This clone has just a few counts. The gene calls are TRBV18 and TRBJ2-5; tentative D call: TRBD2 (6 bases). The closer fit of TRBJ2-7 to the DNA end suggests the J call may be wrong. Germline assignment: CDR1 KGHSH and CDR2 LQKENI. The CDR3 has 14 residues. This chain's CDR3 is CASSPGGFTYEQYF. CDR3 nucleotide sequence: TGTGCCAGCTCACCCGGGGGTTTCACCTACGAGCAGTACTTC.

The J gene is TRBJ1-2, the V gene TRBV30; 7 bases match TRBD1. After removal of 1 base from V and 1 base from J, the junction contained 3 bases not matched to a gene. The CDR3 has 14 amino acids. The germline gives CDR1 GTSNPN, CDR2 SVGIG (reference sequence). CDR3 DNA sequence: TGTGCCTGGAGTGGGACAGGAATTAACTATGGCTACACCTTC. It encodes CAWSGTGINYGYTF.

The V call is TRBV28, the J call TRBJ2-7, with TRBD2 matching 8 bases. CDR3 length: 17 residues. Trimming took 4 bases from V and 0 from J; bases not matched to a gene: 11. The germline CDR1 and CDR2 sequences are MDHEN and SYDVKM. CDR3 loop: CASSWRGAPIDSYEQYF. In nucleotides, the CDR3 is TGTGCCAGCAGTTGGCGGGGGGCCCCAATAGACTCCTACGAGCAGTACTTC.